These T cell receptor beta chains were read from a single sample in a study of blood T cell repertoires in COVID-19. The repertoire was sequenced with immunoSEQ multiplex PCR; TCRdb's copy has only in-frame clones and lacks some. Of roughly 130,000 clones in the sample, roughly 80% were seen once. Sequenced input: peripheral blood. All receptors come from a woman aged 45-65 years with acute or convalescent COVID-19. Each CDR3 is given with its conserved first and last residue. The D gene is left open where the match is weak. Clone size is not always given. Where it is, it says once, few, many or a class for expanded clones.

J | V | size | D | CDR3 | DNA
TRBJ1-3 | TRBV5-5 | once | NA | CASSLLGEGTGNTIYF | TGTGCCAGCAGCCTCCTTGGGGAGGGGACTGGAAACACCATATATTTT
TRBJ1-5 | TRBV11-2 | NA | NA | CASSAGASQSNQPQHF | TGTGCCAGCAGCGCTGGGGCTTCTCAGAGCAATCAGCCCCAGCATTTT
TRBJ1-2 | TRBV30 | once | NA | CAWSVLSAYGYTF | TGTGCCTGGAGTGTACTCAGCGCCTATGGCTACACCTTC
TRBJ1-1 | TRBV6-2/TRBV6-3 | NA | TRBD1 | CASSYSTGFGTEAFF | TGTGCCAGCAGTTACTCGACAGGGTTTGGCACTGAAGCTTTCTTT
TRBJ1-6 | TRBV5-6 | NA | TRBD1 | CASSPRTGWNSPLHF | TGTGCCAGCAGCCCCCGGACAGGTTGGAATTCACCCCTCCACTTT
TRBJ1-2 | TRBV2 | NA | NA | CASSELTDYGYTF | TGTGCCAGCAGTGAATTGACAGACTATGGCTACACCTTC
TRBJ1-1 | TRBV20-1 | NA | NA | CSAGGLTEAFF | TGCAGTGCTGGAGGACTCACTGAAGCTTTCTTT
TRBJ2-3 | TRBV3-1/TRBV3-2 | once | TRBD2 | CASSRSGGRTDTQYF | TGTGCCAGCAGCCGCAGCGGGGGACGCACAGATACGCAGTATTTT
TRBJ1-1 | TRBV11-2 | NA | NA | CASSPNQQGRAFF | TGTGCCAGCAGCCCCAATCAACAGGGAAGAGCTTTCTTT
TRBJ1-1 | TRBV2 | NA | NA | CASSSQGLGAFF | TGTGCCAGCAGTTCACAGGGCCTGGGAGCTTTCTTT
TRBJ1-3 | TRBV6-1 | few | NA | CASSEKSGVSSGNTIYF | TGTGCCAGCAGTGAAAAATCCGGGGTTAGCTCTGGAAACACCATATATTTT
TRBJ2-4 | TRBV3-1/TRBV3-2 | NA | TRBD2 | CASSPGMRGGNIQYF | TGTGCCAGCAGCCCCGGAATGCGGGGGGGAAACATTCAGTACTTC
TRBJ1-1 | TRBV7-9 | NA | NA | CASSLHGEGEAFF | TGTGCCAGCAGCTTACATGGGGAGGGTGAAGCTTTCTTT
TRBJ1-1 | TRBV5-6 | NA | TRBD1 | CASSLIGQGNTEAFF | TGTGCCAGCAGCTTGATAGGACAGGGGAACACTGAAGCTTTCTTT
TRBJ1-6 | TRBV19 | NA | NA | CASSRTGLDSPLHF | TGTGCCAGTAGCAGAACAGGATTGGATTCACCCCTCCACTTT
TRBJ2-3 | TRBV5-1 | NA | NA | CASSLAAGTQYF | TGCGCCAGCAGCCTCGCCGCGGGTACGCAGTATTTT
TRBJ1-1 | TRBV4-2 | NA | TRBD1 | CASTPGQGVVEAFF | TGTGCCAGCACCCCCGGACAGGGGGTTGTTGAAGCTTTCTTT
TRBJ2-4 | TRBV6-5 | NA | TRBD1 | CASSPRTGAKNIQYF | TGTGCCAGCAGTCCCCGGACAGGGGCGAAAAACATTCAGTACTTC
TRBJ1-2 | TRBV5-1 | NA | NA | CASSFLSSGDRGYTF | TGCGCCAGCAGCTTTTTAAGTTCGGGAGATAGAGGCTACACCTTC
TRBJ1-2 | TRBV10-3 | few | NA | CAISETHQVYTF | TGTGCCATCAGTGAGACTCATCAGGTCTACACCTTC
TRBJ2-2 | TRBV3-1/TRBV3-2 | NA | TRBD2 | CASSQLAGANTGELFF | TGTGCCAGCAGCCAGTTGGCGGGGGCGAACACCGGGGAGCTGTTTTTT
TRBJ1-2 | TRBV7-9 | NA | TRBD1 | CAGSGTGGWPGYTF | TGTGCCGGATCCGGGACAGGGGGCTGGCCTGGCTACACCTTC